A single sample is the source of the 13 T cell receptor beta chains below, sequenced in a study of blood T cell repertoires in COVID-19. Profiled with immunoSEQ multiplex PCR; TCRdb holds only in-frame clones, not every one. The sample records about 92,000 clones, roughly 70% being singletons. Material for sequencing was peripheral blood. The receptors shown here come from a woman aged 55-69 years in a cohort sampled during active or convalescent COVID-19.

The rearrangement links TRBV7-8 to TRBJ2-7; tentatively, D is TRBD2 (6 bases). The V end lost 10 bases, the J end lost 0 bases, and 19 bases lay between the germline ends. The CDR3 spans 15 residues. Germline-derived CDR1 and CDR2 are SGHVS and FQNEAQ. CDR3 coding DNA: TGTGCCACCTCGCCCTGGGGGGAAAGCTCCTACGAGCAGTACTTC. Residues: CATSPWGESSYEQYF.

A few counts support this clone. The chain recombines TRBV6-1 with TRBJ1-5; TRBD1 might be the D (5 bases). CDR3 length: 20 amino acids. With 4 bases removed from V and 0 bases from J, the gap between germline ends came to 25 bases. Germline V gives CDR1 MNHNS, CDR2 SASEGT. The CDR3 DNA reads TGTGCCAGCAGTGGTTCTAGCGGCAGGGCATTTTTGTATAGCAATCAGCCCCAGCATTTT. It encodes CASSGSSGRAFLYSNQPQHF.

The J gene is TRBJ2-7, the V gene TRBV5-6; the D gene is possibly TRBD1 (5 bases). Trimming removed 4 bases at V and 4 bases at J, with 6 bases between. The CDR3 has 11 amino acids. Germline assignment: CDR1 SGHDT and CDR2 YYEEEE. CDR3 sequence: CASSRQYEQYF. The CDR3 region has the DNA TGTGCCAGCAGCCGACAGTACGAGCAGTACTTC.

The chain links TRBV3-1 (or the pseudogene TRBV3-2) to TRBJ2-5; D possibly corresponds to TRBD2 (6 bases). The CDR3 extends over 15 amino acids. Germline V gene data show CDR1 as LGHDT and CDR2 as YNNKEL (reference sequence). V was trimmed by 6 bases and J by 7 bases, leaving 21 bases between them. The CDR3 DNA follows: TGTGCCAGCAGGGACTACGGGCCGGCCGGGGGGACCCAGTACTTC. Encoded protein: CASRDYGPAGGTQYF.

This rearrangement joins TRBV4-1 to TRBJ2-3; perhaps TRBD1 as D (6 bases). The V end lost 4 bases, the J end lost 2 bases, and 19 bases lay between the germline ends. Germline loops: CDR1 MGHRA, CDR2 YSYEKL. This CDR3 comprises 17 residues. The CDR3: CASSLRNRVSLTDTQYF. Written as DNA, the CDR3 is TGCGCCAGCAGCCTCCGAAACAGGGTCTCCCTCACAGATACGCAGTATTTT.

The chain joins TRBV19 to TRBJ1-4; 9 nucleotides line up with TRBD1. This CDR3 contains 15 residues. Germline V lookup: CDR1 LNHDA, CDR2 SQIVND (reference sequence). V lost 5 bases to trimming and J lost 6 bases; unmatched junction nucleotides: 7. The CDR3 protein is CASSSGTGLYEKLFF. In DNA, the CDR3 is TGTGCCAGTAGTTCCGGGACAGGGCTTTATGAAAAACTGTTTTTT.

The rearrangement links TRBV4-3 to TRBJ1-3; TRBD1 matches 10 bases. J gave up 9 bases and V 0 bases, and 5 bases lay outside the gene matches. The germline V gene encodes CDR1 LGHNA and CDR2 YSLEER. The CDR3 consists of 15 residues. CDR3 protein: CASSQDGQGVGTIYF. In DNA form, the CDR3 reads TGCGCCAGCAGCCAAGACGGACAGGGGGTGGGCACCATATATTTT.

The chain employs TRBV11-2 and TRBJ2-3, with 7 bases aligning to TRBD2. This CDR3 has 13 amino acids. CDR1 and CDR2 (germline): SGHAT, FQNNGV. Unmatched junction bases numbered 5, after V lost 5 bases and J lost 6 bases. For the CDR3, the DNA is TGTGCCAGCAGCAAGACTAGCTTGGATACGCAGTATTTT. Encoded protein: CASSKTSLDTQYF.

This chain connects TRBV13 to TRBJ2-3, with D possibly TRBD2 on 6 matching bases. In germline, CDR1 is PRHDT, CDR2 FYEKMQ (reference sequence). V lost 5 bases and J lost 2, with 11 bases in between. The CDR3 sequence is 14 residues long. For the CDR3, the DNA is TGTGCCAGCAGCCCGGGACTTTCCACAGATACGCAGTATTTT. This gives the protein CASSPGLSTDTQYF. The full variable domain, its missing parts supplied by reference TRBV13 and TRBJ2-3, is AAGVIQSPRHLIKEKRETATLKCYPIPRHDTVYWYQQGPGQDPQFLISFYEKMQSDKGSIPDRFSAQQFSDYHSELNMSSLELGDSALYFCASSPGLSTDTQYFGPGTRLTVL.

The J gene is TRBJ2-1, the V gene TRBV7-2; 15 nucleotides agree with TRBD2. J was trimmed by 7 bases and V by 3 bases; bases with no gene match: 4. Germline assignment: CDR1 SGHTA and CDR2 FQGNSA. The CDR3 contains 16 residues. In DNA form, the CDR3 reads TGTGCCAGCAGCTTTTTCGGGACTAGCGGGGGGAATGAGCAGTTCTTC. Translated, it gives CASSFFGTSGGNEQFF.

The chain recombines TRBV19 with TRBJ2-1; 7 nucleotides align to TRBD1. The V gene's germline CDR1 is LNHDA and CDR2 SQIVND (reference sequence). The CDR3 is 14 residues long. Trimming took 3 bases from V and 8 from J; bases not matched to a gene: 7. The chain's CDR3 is CASSIGRGMDEQFF. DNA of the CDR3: TGTGCCAGTAGTATTGGCAGGGGGATGGATGAGCAGTTCTTC.

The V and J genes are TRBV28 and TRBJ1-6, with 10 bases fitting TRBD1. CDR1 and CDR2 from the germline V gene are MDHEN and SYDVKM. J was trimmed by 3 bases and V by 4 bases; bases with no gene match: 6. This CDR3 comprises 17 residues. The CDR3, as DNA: TGTGCCAGCAGTTCCCCCGGGACAGGGGTCTATAATTCACCCCTCCACTTT. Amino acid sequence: CASSSPGTGVYNSPLHF.

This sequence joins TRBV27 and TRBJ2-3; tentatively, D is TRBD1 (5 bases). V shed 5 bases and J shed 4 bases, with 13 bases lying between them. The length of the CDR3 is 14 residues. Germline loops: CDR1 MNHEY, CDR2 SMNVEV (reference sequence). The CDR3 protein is CASSLRQTSDTQYF. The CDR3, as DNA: TGTGCCAGCAGTCTAAGACAGACCTCAGATACGCAGTATTTT.